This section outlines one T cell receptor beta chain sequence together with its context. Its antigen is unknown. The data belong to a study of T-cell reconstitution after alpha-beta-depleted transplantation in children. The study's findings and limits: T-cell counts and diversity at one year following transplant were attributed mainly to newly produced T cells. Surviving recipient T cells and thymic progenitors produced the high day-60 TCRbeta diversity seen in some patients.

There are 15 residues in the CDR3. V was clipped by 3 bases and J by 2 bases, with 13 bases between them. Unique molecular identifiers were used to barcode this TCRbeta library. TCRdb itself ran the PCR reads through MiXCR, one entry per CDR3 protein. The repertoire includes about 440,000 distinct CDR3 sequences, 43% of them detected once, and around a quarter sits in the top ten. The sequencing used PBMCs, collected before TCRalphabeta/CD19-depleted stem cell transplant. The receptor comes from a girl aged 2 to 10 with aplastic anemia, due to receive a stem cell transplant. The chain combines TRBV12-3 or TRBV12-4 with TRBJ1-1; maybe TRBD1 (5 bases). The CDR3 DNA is TGTGCCAGCAGTTTTGGCCTCGGGGGAAACACTGAAGCTTTCTTT. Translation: CASSFGLGGNTEAFF.